Presented here are 12 T cell receptor beta chains from one specimen sequenced in a study of T cell repertoires in ileal Crohn's disease. Sequenced by immunoSEQ multiplex PCR; TCRdb stores in-frame clones only, minus some. The sample includes roughly 15,000 clones, roughly 80% of them seen just once. The sequencing input was ileal tissue. All receptors derive from an adult with Crohn's disease.

This chain links TRBV18 with TRBJ1-2; TRBD1 matches at 8 bases. The CDR3 sequence is 13 residues long. V dropped 5 bases and J dropped 5; count of bases not matched to a gene: 4. CDR1 and CDR2 from the germline V gene are KGHSH and LQKENI. The CDR3 sequence: CASSWGQAYGYTF. CDR3 sequence (DNA): TGTGCCAGCTCATGGGGACAGGCATATGGCTACACCTTC.

A single count supports this clone. The genes are TRBV6-6 and TRBJ1-5; D remains ambiguous. The germline V gene has CDR1 MNHNY and CDR2 SVGAGI (reference sequence). The CDR3 extends over 13 amino acids. Trimming removed 2 bases from V and 4 bases from J, with 6 bases in between. CDR3 sequence (DNA): TGTGCCAGCAGTTACCGGGGAAATCAGCCCCAGCATTTT. As protein: CASSYRGNQPQHF.

J is TRBJ1-5 and V is TRBV2; D gene uncertain. Trimming pared 6 bases from V and 0 bases from J, leaving 12 bases between. Germline V gene data show CDR1 as SNHLY and CDR2 as FYNNEI. The CDR3 consists of 15 residues. The CDR3, as DNA: TGTGCCAGCAGCGGCCCCGGAGGTAGCAATCAGCCCCAGCATTTT. Its translation is CASSGPGGSNQPQHF.

The chain is built from TRBV5-8 and TRBJ2-7; D gene uncertain. V lost 4 bases to trimming and J lost 0 bases, with 8 bases between them. Per germline, CDR1 SGHTS and CDR2 YDEGEE. The CDR3 sequence is 13 residues long. CDR3 amino acids: CASSPPLSYEQYF. CDR3 nucleotide sequence: TGTGCCAGCAGCCCCCCCCTCTCCTACGAGCAGTACTTC.

A word on this clone: The junction shows a germline mismatch at one end, possibly a read error. The rearrangement joins TRBV19 to TRBJ2-5; weak D call: TRBD2 (5 bases). Germline V gives CDR1 LNHDA, CDR2 SQIVND (reference sequence). The CDR3 covers 13 residues. The CDR3 region is CASSSTGWETQYF. In DNA form, the CDR3 reads TGTGCCAGCAGTAGTACGGGGTGGGAGACCCAGTACTTC.

The chain joins TRBV19 to TRBJ2-4; D perhaps matches TRBD2 (6 bases). Germline V gene lookup returns CDR1 LNHDA and CDR2 SQIVND (reference sequence). CDR3 length equals 15 residues. Trimming pared 3 bases from V and 3 bases from J, leaving 12 bases between. The CDR3 DNA sequence: TGTGCCAGTAGTATCAGGTGGGGGGACAAAAACATTCAGTACTTC. Translation gives CASSIRWGDKNIQYF.

This clone was picked up a small number of times. This sequence joins TRBV7-2 and TRBJ2-3; 8 bases are a match to TRBD2. V trimming: 6 bases; J trimming: 1 base; junction bases outside the gene matches: 9. The CDR3 spans 16 residues. In germline, CDR1 is SGHTA, CDR2 FQGNSA. The CDR3 region has the DNA TGTGCCAGCAGACGACGGGGGGGCCTCGGCACAGATACGCAGTATTTT. Its translation is CASRRRGGLGTDTQYF.

By proportion, this clone is medium-sized. The V gene is TRBV12-5, the J gene TRBJ1-2; the match to TRBD1 covers 9 bases. V dropped 1 base and J dropped 6; count of bases not matched to a gene: 9. Looked up from germline, CDR1 is LGHNT and CDR2 is FRNRAP. The CDR3 is 16 amino acids. The CDR3 loop reads CASGLAQGAPRNGYTF. CDR3 DNA: TGTGCTAGTGGTTTGGCACAGGGGGCGCCTAGGAATGGCTACACCTTC.

The chain joins TRBV19 to TRBJ1-1; TRBD1 might be the D (5 bases). Germline-derived CDR1 and CDR2 are LNHDA and SQIVND (reference sequence). This CDR3 comprises 15 residues. V lost 1 base to trimming and J lost 5 bases, with 14 bases between them. Written as DNA, the CDR3 is TGTGCCAGTAGTATAGTTTGGGGGGGAGGGACTGAAGCTTTCTTT. The encoded protein is CASSIVWGGGTEAFF.

The V call is TRBV5-1, the J call TRBJ1-4, with 12 positions matching TRBD1. Germline V gene data show CDR1 as SGHRS and CDR2 as YFSETQ. The CDR3 totals 15 residues. Trimming at V came to 4 bases and at J to 8 bases, leaving 6 bases not matched to a gene. The CDR3 spells CASSRDRGQREKLFF. CDR3 coding DNA: TGCGCCAGCAGCCGGGACAGGGGGCAGCGGGAAAAACTGTTTTTT.

The gene calls are TRBV6-1 and TRBJ2-5; 8 positions agree with TRBD2. With 5 bases clipped from V and 5 bases from J, the junction kept 10 bases outside the gene matches. The CDR3 covers 15 residues. Germline assignment: CDR1 MNHNS and CDR2 SASEGT. The CDR3 nucleotides are TGTGCCAGCAGTATCCAGCTAGCGGGCGGGGAGACCCAGTACTTC. It translates to CASSIQLAGGETQYF.

The chain has TRBV7-9 and TRBJ1-2; D not resolved. This CDR3 has 15 residues. Germline CDR1 reads SEHNR; CDR2 reads FQNEAQ (reference sequence). V was pared by 1 base and J by 0 bases, with 9 bases between. The CDR3 sequence: CASSLGGPSNYGYTF. CDR3 sequence (DNA): TGTGCCAGCAGCTTAGGTGGGCCATCTAACTATGGCTACACCTTC.